This T cell receptor (beta chain) was documented in a study of naive and memory T cell subsets. The study, taken as a whole, reports: Potentially, T cell activation and differentiation skew this RNA-based measurement.

Whole-blood samples were around 2.3 ml of peripheral blood from healthy adult volunteers. TCR cDNA received a 3' ligated oligonucleotide that carried a UMI. Cells were not sorted; total RNA input targeted roughly 1 to 1000 ng. This clonotype has ten or more counts. Its antigen remains unknown. Reverse transcription of blood and skin TCR RNA was primed at alpha and beta constant regions. Ligated cDNA underwent four rounds of PCR with nested alpha and beta constant region primers and SP2. TCRdb analysed the 5' RACE reads with MiXCR anew, one entry per CDR3 protein. The sample has about 22,000 distinct CDR3 sequences; around 4.2% are singletons. This CDR3 region has 14 residues. Per germline, CDR1 MNHNS and CDR2 SASEGT. The V end was cut by 2 bases, the J end by 5 bases, with 12 bases between.

The rearrangement joins TRBV6-1 to TRBJ2-5; D is undetermined. The clonotype comes from a male donor in good health. In nucleotides, the CDR3 is TGTGCCAGCAGTGAATTTCATGGCTTCGAGACCCAGTACTTC. Translation: CASSEFHGFETQYF.